This TCR beta chain originates from a study of T-cell memory formation after mild COVID-19. This clonotype was picked up a small number of times. TCRdb re-derived calls from the 5' RACE reads in MiXCR, one entry per CDR3 protein. In the table there are 550,000 to 600,000 distinct CDR3 sequences, roughly a sixth of which are singletons. The CDR3 totals 18 residues. From germline, CDR1 is KGHDR and CDR2 SFDVKD. V shed 5 bases and J shed 4 bases, with 23 bases lying between them. Material for sequencing was PBMCs or a T cell subset sorted from them (not recorded which). The V and J genes are TRBV24-1 and TRBJ1-5; D is possibly TRBD1 (6 bases). The clonotype originates from an adult woman who had mild COVID-19 (a few samples of this study predate the infection). Cell type and time point are not known. As DNA, the CDR3 is TGTGCCACCAGTGTCAAACCGGGCCCACGGGGGCGAAATCAGCCCCAGCATTTT. Translated, it gives CATSVKPGPRGRNQPQHF.